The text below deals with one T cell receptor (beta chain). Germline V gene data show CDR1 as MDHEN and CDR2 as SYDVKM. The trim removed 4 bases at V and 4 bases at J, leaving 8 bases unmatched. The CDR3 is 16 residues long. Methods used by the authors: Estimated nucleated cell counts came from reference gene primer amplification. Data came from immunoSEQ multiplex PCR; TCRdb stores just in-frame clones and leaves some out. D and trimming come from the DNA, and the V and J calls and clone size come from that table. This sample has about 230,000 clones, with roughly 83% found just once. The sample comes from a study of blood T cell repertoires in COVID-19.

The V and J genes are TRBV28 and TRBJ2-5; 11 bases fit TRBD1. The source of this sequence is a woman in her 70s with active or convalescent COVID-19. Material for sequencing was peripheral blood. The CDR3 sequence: CASSSQLGTGGETQYF. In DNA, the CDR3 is TGTGCCAGCAGTTCTCAGCTTGGGACAGGGGGAGAGACCCAGTACTTC.